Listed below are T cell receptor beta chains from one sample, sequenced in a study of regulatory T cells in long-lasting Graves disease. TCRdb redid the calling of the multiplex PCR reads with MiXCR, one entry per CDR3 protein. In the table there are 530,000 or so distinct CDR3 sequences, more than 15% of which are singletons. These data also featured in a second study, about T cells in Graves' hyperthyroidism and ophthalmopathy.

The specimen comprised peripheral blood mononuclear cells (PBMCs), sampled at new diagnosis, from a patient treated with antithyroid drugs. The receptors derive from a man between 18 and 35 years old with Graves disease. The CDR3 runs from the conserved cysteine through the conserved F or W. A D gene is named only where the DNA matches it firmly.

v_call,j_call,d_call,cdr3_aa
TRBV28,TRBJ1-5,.,CASSSGWQFAQPQHF
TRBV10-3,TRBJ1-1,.,CAISDAASEAFF
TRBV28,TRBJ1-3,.,CASSLSGDSGNTIYF
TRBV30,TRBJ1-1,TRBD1,CAWSDRGTGKGNTEAFF
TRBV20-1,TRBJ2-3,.,CSAIAATDTQYF
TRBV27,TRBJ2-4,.,CASSHRPGGGIQYF
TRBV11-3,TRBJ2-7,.,CASSPPGQQRGVDYEQYF
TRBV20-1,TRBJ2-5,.,CSARVGRGQGETQYF
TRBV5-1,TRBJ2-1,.,CASSLFGSTDNEQFF
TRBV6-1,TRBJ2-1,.,CASSEIRGAGYNEQFF
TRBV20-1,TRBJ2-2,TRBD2,CSAKTSGRAFTGELFF
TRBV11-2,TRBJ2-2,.,CASSSGVLRPGELFF
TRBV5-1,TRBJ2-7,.,CASSLKNEQYF
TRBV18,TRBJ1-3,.,CASSPQRGGGNTIYF
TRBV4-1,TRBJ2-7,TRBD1,CASSQAYPTGTGVYEQYF
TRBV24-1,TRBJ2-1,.,CATSDLGLGRGKSSYNEQFF
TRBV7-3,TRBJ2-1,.,CASSLLYYNEQFF
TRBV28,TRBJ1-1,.,CASSGGGHMNTEAFF